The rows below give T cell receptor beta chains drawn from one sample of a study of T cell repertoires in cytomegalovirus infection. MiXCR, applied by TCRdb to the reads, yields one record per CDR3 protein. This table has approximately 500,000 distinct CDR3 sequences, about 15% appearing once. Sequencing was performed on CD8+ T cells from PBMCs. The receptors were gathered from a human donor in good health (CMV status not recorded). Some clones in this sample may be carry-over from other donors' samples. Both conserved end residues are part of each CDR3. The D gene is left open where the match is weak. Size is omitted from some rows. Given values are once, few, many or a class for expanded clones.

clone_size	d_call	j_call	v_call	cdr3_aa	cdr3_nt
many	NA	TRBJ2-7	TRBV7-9	CASSLVLAEPSYEQYF	TGTGCCAGCAGCTTAGTTTTGGCGGAGCCCTCCTACGAGCAGTACTTC
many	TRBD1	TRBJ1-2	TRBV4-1	CASTDEGAYGYTF	TGCGCCAGCACGGACGAGGGGGCCTATGGCTACACCTTC
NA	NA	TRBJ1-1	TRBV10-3	CAIKERGAAMNTEAFF	TGTGCCATCAAGGAAAGGGGCGCGGCAATGAACACTGAAGCTTTCTTT
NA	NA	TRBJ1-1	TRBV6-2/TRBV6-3	CASGAGWTEAFF	TGTGCCAGTGGTGCGGGGTGGACTGAAGCTTTCTTT
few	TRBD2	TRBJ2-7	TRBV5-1	CASSGGTSGRYEQYF	TGCGCCAGCAGCGGGGGGACTAGCGGGAGATACGAGCAGTACTTC
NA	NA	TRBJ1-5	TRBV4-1	CASSPGFRGQPQHF	TGCGCCAGCAGCCCCGGGTTTCGAGGGCAGCCCCAGCATTTT
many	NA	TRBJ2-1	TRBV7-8	CASSLVGRVRGDEQFF	TGTGCCAGCAGCTTAGTGGGGCGGGTGAGGGGGGATGAGCAGTTCTTC
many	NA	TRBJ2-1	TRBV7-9	CASSLARHSYNEQFF	TGTGCCAGCAGCTTAGCGCGTCACTCCTACAATGAGCAGTTCTTC
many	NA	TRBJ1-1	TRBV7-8	CASSLKTEAFF	TGTGCCAGCAGCTTAAAAACTGAAGCTTTCTTT
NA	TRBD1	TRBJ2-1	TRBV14	CASSQDKRGRKNNEQFF	TGTGCCAGCAGCCAAGATAAGAGGGGGCGAAAAAATAATGAGCAGTTCTTC
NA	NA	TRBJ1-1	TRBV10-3	CAISESDGTEAFF	TGTGCCATCAGTGAGTCTGACGGAACAGAAGCTTTCTTT
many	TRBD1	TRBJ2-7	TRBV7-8	CASSLVRDRVGLVKYEQYF	TGTGCCAGCAGCTTAGTCCGGGACAGGGTGGGTTTGGTAAAATACGAGCAGTACTTC
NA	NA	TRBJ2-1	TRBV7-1	CASSTQGGSHNEQFF	TGTGCCAGCAGCACACAGGGAGGATCCCACAATGAGCAGTTCTTC
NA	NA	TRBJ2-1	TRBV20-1	CSARDLVGHNVQFF	TGCAGTGCTAGAGATCTAGTAGGGCATAATGTGCAGTTCTTC
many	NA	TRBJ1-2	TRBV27	CASSPRGGFSNYGYTF	TGTGCCAGCTCTCCTAGGGGTGGATTTTCTAACTATGGCTACACCTTC
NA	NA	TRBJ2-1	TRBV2	CASIVRFGQFF	TGTGCCAGCATTGTCAGGTTCGGGCAGTTCTTC
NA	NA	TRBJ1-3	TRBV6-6	CASSRGNTIYF	TGTGCCAGCAGCAGAGGAAACACCATATATTTT
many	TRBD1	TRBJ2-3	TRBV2	CARYRGSDTQYF	TGTGCCAGGTACAGGGGCTCAGATACGCAGTATTTT
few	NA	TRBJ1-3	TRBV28	CASSLDRTTGNTIYF	TGTGCCAGCAGTCTCGACAGAACCACTGGAAACACCATATATTTT
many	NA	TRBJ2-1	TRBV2	CASSERVSSYNEQFF	TGTGCCAGCAGTGAAAGGGTTTCCTCCTACAATGAGCAGTTCTTC
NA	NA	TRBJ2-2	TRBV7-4	CASSLKGRTNTGELFF	TGTGCCAGCAGCTTAAAGGGCAGAACGAACACCGGGGAGCTGTTTTTT
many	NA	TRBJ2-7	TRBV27	CASSTDSYEQYF	TGTGCCAGCAGTACCGATAGCTACGAGCAGTACTTC
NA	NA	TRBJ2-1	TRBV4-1	CASSPAPRTLEQFF	TGCGCCAGCAGCCCTGCCCCAAGGACTCTCGAGCAGTTCTTC
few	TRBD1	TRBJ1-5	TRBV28	CASSSDRANQPQHF	TGTGCCAGCAGTTCGGACAGGGCCAATCAGCCCCAGCATTTT
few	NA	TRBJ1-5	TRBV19	CASSISISNQPQHF	TGTGCCAGTAGTATTTCAATTAGCAATCAGCCCCAGCATTTT
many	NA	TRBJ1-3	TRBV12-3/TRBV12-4	CASRLPGHGNTIYF	TGTGCCAGCAGGTTACCGGGACACGGAAACACCATATATTTT
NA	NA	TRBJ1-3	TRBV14	CASSQDWVGNTIYF	TGTGCCAGCAGCCAAGACTGGGTTGGAAACACCATATATTTT
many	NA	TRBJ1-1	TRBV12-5	CASGHGGGAEAFF	TGTGCTAGTGGGCATGGTGGAGGCGCTGAAGCTTTCTTT
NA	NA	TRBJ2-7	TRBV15	CATSRDRGSSYEQYF	TGTGCCACCAGCAGAGACAGGGGTAGCTCCTACGAGCAGTACTTC
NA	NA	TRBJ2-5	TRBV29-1	CSVEDGTGGETQYF	TGCAGCGTTGAAGATGGAACAGGTGGAGAGACCCAGTACTTC
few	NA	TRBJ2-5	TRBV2	CASRDRPGGQETQYF	TGTGCCAGCAGGGACCGACCCGGGGGACAAGAGACCCAGTACTTC
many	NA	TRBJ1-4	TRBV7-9	CASSRQEWNEKLFF	TGTGCCAGCAGCCGACAGGAATGGAATGAAAAACTGTTTTTT
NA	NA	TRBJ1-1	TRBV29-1	CSAGNTEAFF	TGCAGCGCAGGGAACACTGAAGCTTTCTTT
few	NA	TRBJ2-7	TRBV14	CASSRRGIRETYEQYF	TGTGCCAGCAGCCGCCGTGGTATCCGCGAGACCTACGAGCAGTACTTC
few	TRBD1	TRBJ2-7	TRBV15	CATSRGYEGQASQSPYEQYF	TGTGCCACCAGCAGAGGCTACGAGGGACAGGCGTCTCAATCCCCCTACGAGCAGTACTTC
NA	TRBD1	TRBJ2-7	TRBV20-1	CSASSRDRGINYEQYF	TGCAGTGCTAGTAGCCGGGACAGGGGGATTAACTACGAGCAGTACTTC
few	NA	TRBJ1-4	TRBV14	CASSQINEKLFF	TGTGCCAGCAGCCAAATTAATGAAAAACTGTTTTTT
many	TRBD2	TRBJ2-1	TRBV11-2	CASSPRGRAGNEQFF	TGTGCCAGCAGCCCCCGCGGGAGGGCCGGCAATGAGCAGTTCTTC
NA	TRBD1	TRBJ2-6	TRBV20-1	CSAWGTETHGANVLTF	TGCAGTGCTTGGGGGACAGAAACCCATGGGGCCAACGTCCTGACTTTC
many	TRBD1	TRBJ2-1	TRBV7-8	CASSPDRAISIYNEQFF	TGTGCCAGCAGCCCTGACAGGGCCATTTCTATATACAATGAGCAGTTCTTC
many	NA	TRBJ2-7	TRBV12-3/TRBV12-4	CASSSTGINEQYF	TGTGCCAGCAGCAGCACAGGGATCAACGAGCAGTACTTC
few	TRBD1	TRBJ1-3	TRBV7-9	CASSSRQGANSGNTIYF	TGTGCCAGCAGCTCCCGACAGGGGGCTAACTCTGGAAACACCATATATTTT
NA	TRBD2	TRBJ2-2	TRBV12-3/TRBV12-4	CASSWGGARPGELFF	TGTGCCAGCAGTTGGGGGGGTGCCAGACCCGGGGAGCTGTTTTTT